Listed below are T cell receptor beta chains from one sample, sequenced in a study of blood T cell repertoires in COVID-19. Using immunoSEQ multiplex PCR, the repertoire was profiled, and TCRdb retains in-frame clones only, with some absent. The sample lists about 280,000 clones, about 80% seen once, with 8.5% to 9.5% in the top ten. Sequencing input: peripheral blood. These receptors originate from a woman in her fifties or sixties who had recovered from COVID-19. CDR3s include the opening cysteine and the closing phenylalanine or tryptophan.

CDR3,length,V
CASSPGSYNEQFF,13,TRBV18
CSATEQGGHTEAFF,14,TRBV29-1
CASSTRQGVQPQHF,14,TRBV7-2
CASSLTDRRKNQPQHF,16,TRBV6-2/TRBV6-3
CASSYSPRGPYEQYF,15,TRBV6-5
CASSLEGGPIYNEQFF,16,TRBV5-4
CASGWHYEQYF,11,TRBV28
CAWSVLGQSSSPLHF,15,TRBV30
CAIRGTSGSPKADTQYF,17,TRBV10-3
CASSLDFGYEQFF,13,TRBV28
CASGIGLSGELFF,13,TRBV27
CASSLAQSQPQHF,13,TRBV7-2
CASSMSGGSTDTQYF,15,TRBV19
CASSLTGEAFF,11,TRBV28
CASSKIPGNSYEQYF,15,TRBV27
CASSFGGQWNEKLFF,15,TRBV28
CASSREAPGGELFF,14,TRBV9
CASSPIQIGGGELFF,15,TRBV5-1
CASRSVTGAHEQYF,14,TRBV19
CASSLGGPPGNEQFF,15,TRBV7-2
CASSPNVQGYGYTF,14,TRBV6-2/TRBV6-3
CASEKQGYEQYF,12,TRBV2
CASSYDRVNTEAFF,14,TRBV27
CASSSQTRREWSPDTQYF,18,TRBV6-2/TRBV6-3
CASSRQGATNEKLFF,15,TRBV19
CASSFTGERASDVLTF,16,TRBV6-2/TRBV6-3
CASNLQGFADTQYF,14,TRBV2
CASSLRSSSYEQYF,14,TRBV27
CASSQGSIWDTEAFF,15,TRBV3-1/TRBV3-2
CASSLGQGNTEAFF,14,TRBV28
CASSPGTHPTDTQYF,15,TRBV7-3
CASSDRGASTDTQYF,15,TRBV19
CASSRAISGNTIYF,14,TRBV3-1/TRBV3-2